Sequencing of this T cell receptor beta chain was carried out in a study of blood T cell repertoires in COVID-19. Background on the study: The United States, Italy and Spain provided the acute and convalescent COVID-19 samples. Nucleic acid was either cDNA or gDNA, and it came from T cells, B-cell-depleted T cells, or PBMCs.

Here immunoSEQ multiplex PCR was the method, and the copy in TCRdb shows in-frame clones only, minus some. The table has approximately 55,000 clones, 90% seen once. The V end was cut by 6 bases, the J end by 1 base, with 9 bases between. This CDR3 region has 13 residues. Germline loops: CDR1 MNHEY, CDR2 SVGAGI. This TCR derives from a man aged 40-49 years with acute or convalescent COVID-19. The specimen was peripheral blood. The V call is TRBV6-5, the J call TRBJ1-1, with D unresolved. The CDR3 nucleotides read TGTGCCAGCAGGCCGACGGGGAACACTGAAGCTTTCTTT. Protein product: CASRPTGNTEAFF.